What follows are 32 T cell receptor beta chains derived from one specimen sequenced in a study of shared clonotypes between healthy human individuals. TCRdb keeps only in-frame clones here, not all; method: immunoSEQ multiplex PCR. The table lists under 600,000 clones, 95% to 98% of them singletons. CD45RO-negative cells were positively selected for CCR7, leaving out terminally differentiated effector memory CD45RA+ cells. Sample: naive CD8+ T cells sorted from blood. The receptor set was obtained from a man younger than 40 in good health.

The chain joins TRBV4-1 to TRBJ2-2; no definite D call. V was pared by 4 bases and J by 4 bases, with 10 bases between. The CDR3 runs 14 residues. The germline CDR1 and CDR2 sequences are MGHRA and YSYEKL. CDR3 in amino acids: CASSPQHLTGELFF. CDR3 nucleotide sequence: TGCGCCAGCAGCCCCCAACACCTCACCGGGGAGCTGTTTTTT.

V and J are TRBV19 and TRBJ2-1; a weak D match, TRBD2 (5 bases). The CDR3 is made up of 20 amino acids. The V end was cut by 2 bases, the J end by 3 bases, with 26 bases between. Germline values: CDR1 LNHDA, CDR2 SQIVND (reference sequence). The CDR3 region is CASSIRSRLVERIDYNEQFF. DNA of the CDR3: TGTGCCAGTAGTATAAGAAGCCGCCTCGTCGAGCGGATAGACTACAATGAGCAGTTCTTC.

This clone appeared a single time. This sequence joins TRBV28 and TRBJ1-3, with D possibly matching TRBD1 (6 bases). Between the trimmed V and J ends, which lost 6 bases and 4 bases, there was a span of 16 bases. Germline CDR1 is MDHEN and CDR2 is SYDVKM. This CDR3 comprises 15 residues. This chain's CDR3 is CASRSTGPTGNTIYF. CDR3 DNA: TGTGCCAGCAGATCGACAGGTCCTACGGGAAACACCATATATTTT.

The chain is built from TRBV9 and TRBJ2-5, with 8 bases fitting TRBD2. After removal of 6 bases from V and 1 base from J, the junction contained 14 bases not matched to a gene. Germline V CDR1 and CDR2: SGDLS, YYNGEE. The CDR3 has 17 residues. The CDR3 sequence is CASTRFSGTSPQETQYF. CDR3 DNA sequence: TGTGCCAGCACCCGATTCTCCGGGACTAGTCCCCAAGAGACCCAGTACTTC.

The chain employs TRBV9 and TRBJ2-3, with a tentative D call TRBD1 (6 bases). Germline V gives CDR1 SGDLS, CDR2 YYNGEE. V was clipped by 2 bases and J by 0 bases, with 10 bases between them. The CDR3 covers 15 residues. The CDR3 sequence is CASSVQGRSTDTQYF. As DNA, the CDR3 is TGTGCCAGCAGCGTGCAGGGGAGAAGCACAGATACGCAGTATTTT. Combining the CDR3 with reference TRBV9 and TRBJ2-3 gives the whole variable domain DSGVTQTPKHLITATGQRVTLRCSPRSGDLSVYWYQQSLDQGLQFLIQYYNGEERAKGNILERFSAQQFPDLHSELNLSSLELGDSALYFCASSVQGRSTDTQYFGPGTRLTVL.

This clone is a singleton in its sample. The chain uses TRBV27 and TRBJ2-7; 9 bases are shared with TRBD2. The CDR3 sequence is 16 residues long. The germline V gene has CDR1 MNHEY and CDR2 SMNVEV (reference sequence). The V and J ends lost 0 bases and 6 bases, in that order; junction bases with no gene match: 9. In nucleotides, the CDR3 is TGTGCCAGCAGTTTATCGGCGGGAGGGCCTTATAGCGAGCAGTACTTC. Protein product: CASSLSAGGPYSEQYF.

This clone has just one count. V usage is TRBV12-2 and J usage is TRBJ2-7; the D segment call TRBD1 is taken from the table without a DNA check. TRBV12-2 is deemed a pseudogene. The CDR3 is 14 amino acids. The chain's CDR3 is CASRSRQGSGEQYF. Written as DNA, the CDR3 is TGTGCAAGTCGCTCACGACAGGGTTCGGGCGAGCAGTACTTC.

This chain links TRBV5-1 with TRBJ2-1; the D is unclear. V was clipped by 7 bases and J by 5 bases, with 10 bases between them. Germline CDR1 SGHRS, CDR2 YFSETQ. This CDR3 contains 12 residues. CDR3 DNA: TGCGCCAGCCACGGAGAGGACAATGAGCAGTTCTTC. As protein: CASHGEDNEQFF.

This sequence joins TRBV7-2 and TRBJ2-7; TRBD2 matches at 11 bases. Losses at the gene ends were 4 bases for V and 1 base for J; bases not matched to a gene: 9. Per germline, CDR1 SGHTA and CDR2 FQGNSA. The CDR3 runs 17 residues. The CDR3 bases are TGTGCCAGCAGCTCCCCAAGGACTAGCGGGCGGTCCTACGAGCAGTACTTC. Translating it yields CASSSPRTSGRSYEQYF.

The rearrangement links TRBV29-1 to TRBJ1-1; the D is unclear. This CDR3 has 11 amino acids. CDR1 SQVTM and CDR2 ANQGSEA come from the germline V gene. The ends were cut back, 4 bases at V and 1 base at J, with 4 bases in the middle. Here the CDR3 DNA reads TGCAGCGTTGGGAAGAACACTGAAGCTTTCTTT. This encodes CSVGKNTEAFF.

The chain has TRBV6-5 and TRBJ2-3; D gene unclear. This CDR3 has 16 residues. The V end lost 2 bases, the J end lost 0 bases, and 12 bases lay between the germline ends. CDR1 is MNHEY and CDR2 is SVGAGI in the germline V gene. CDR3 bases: TGTGCCAGCAGTTACGGTCGGCGGAAAAGCACAGATACGCAGTATTTT. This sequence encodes CASSYGRRKSTDTQYF.

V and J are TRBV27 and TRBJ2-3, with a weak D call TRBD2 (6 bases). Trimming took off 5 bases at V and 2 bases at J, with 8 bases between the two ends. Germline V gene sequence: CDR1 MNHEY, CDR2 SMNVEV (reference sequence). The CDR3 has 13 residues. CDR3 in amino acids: CASSGGITDTQYF. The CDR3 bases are TGTGCCAGCAGTGGGGGGATCACAGATACGCAGTATTTT.

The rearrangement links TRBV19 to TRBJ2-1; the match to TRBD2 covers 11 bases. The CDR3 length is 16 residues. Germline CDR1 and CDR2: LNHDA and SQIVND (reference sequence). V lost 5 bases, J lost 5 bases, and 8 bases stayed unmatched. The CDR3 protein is CASSVTGLAANNEQFF. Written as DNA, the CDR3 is TGTGCCAGTAGTGTTACGGGACTAGCGGCCAACAATGAGCAGTTCTTC.

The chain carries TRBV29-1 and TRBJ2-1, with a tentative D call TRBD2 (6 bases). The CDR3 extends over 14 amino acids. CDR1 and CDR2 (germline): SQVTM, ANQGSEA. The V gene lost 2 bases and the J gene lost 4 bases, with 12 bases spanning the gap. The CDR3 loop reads CSVESAGRYNEQFF. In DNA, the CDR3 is TGCAGCGTTGAATCGGCGGGGCGGTACAATGAGCAGTTCTTC.

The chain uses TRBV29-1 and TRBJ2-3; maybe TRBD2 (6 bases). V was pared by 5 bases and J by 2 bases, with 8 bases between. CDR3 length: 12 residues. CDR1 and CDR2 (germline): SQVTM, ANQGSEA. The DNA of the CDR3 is TGCAGCGTTCGGGGGACCACAGATACGCAGTATTTT. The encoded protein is CSVRGTTDTQYF.

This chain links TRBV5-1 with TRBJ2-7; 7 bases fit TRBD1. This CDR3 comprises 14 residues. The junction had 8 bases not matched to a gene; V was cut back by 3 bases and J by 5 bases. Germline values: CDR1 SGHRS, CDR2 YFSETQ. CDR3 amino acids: CASSSPVGGDEQYF. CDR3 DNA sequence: TGCGCCAGCAGCTCACCGGTAGGGGGCGACGAGCAGTACTTC.

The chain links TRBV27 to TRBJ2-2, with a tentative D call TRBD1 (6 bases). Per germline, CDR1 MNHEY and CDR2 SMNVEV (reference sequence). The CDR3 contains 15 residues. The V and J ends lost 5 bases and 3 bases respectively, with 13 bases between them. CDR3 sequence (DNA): TGTGCCAGCAGTCCCAGACAGGAGTACACCGGGGAGCTGTTTTTT. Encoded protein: CASSPRQEYTGELFF.

CDR3 nucleotide sequence: TGTGCCAGCAGCGATACTAGTTTGGTTGAGCAGTTCTTC. This sequence encodes CASSDTSLVEQFF. The J gene is TRBJ2-1, the V gene TRBV7-9; D perhaps matches TRBD2 (5 bases). Per germline, CDR1 SEHNR and CDR2 FQNEAQ (reference sequence). The CDR3 loop spans 13 amino acids. V lost 5 bases to trimming and J lost 9 bases, with 14 bases between them.

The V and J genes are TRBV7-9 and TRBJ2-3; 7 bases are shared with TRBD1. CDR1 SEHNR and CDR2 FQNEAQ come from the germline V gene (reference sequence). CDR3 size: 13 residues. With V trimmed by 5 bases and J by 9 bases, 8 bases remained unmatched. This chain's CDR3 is CASSPTGDITQYF. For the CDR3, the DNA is TGTGCCAGCAGCCCTACAGGGGACATCACGCAGTATTTT.

CDR3 loop: CASSFQQYGKTQYF. CDR3 nucleotides: TGTGCCAGCAGTTTCCAGCAGTACGGGAAGACCCAGTACTTC. The chain couples TRBV27 to TRBJ2-5, with D maybe TRBD2 (5 bases). CDR3 size: 14 residues. V dropped 3 bases and J dropped 6 bases, with 14 bases sitting between them. Germline V gene data show CDR1 as MNHEY and CDR2 as SMNVEV (reference sequence).

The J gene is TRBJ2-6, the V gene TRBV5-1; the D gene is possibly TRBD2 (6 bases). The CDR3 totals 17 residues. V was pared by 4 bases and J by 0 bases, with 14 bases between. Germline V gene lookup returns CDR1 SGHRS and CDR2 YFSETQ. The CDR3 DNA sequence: TGCGCCAGCAGCCCCCAGGGACTTGGCTCTGGGGCCAACGTCCTGACTTTC. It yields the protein CASSPQGLGSGANVLTF.

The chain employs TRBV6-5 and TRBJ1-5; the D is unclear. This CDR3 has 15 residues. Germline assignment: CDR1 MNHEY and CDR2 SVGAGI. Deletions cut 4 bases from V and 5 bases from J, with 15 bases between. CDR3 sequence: CASSSRAVSDQPQHF. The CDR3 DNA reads TGTGCCAGCAGTTCAAGGGCGGTCAGCGATCAGCCCCAGCATTTT.

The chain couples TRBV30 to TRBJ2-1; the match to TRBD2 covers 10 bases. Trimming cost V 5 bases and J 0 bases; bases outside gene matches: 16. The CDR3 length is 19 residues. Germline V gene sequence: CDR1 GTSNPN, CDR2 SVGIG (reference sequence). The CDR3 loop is CAWEGPGTSDESSYNEQFF. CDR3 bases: TGTGCCTGGGAGGGACCCGGGACTAGCGATGAAAGCTCCTACAATGAGCAGTTCTTC.

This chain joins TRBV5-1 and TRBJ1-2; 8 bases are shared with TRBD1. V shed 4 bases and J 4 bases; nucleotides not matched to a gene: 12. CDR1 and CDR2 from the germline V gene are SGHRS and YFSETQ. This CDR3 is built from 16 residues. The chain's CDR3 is CASSPGRQGSGYGYTF. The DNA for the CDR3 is TGCGCCAGCAGCCCTGGAAGACAGGGGAGCGGCTATGGCTACACCTTC.

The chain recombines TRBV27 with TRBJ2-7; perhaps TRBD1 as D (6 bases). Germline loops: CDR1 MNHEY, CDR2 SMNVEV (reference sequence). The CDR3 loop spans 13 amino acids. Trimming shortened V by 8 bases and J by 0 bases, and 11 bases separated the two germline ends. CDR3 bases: TGTGCCAGCGCCTACAGGGTCTCCTACGAGCAGTACTTC. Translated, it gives CASAYRVSYEQYF.

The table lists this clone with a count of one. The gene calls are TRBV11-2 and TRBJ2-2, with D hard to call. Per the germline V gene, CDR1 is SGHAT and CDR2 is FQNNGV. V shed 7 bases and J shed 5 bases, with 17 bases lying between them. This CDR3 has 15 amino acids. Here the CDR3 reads CASTSGPQGTGELFF. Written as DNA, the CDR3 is TGTGCCAGCACCTCAGGACCTCAAGGGACCGGGGAGCTGTTTTTT.

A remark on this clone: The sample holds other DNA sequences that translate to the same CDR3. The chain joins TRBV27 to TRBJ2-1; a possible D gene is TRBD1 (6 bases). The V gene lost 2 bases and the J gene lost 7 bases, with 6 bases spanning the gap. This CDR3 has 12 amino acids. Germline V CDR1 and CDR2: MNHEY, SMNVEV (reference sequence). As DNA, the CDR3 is TGTGCCAGCAGTTTAAGGGGGAATGAGCAGTTCTTC. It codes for CASSLRGNEQFF.

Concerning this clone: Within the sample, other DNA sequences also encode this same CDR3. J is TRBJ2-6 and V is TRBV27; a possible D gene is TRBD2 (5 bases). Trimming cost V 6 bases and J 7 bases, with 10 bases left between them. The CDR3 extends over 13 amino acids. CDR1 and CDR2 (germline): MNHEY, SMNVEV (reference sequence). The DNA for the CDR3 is TGTGCCAGCAGCCCCTCGGGAGCCAACGTCCTGACTTTC. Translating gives CASSPSGANVLTF.

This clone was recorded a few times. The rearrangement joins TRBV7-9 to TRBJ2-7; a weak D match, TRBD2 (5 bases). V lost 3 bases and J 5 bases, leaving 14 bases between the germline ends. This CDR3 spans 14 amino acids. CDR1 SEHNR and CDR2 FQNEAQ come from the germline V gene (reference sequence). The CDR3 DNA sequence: TGTGCCAGCAGCTTGATCGGGGTCGAGAACGAGCAGTACTTC. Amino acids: CASSLIGVENEQYF.

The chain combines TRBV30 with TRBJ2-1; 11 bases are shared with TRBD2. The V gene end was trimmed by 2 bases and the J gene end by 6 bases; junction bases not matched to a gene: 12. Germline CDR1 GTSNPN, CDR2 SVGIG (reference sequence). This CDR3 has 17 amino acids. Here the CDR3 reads CAWSPRPTSGNGNEQFF. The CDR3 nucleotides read TGTGCCTGGAGTCCCCGCCCGACTAGCGGGAATGGCAATGAGCAGTTCTTC.

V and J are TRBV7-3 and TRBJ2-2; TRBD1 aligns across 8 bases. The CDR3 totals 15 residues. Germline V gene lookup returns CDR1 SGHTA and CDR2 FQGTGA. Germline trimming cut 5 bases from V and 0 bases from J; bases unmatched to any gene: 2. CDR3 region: CASSRQGTNTGELFF. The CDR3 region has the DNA TGTGCCAGCAGCCGACAGGGGACGAACACCGGGGAGCTGTTTTTT. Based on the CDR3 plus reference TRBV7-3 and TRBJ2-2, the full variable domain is GAGVSQTPSNKVTEKGKYVELRCDPISGHTALYWYRQSLGQGPEFLIYFQGTGAADDSGLPNDRFFAVRPEGSVSTLKIQRTERGDSAVYLCASSRQGTNTGELFFGEGSRLTVL.

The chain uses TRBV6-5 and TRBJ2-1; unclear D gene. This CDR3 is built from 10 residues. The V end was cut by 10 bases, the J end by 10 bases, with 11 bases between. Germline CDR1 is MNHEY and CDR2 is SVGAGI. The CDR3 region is CATGRSEQFF. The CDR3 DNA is TGTGCCACCGGCAGGAGCGAGCAGTTCTTC.